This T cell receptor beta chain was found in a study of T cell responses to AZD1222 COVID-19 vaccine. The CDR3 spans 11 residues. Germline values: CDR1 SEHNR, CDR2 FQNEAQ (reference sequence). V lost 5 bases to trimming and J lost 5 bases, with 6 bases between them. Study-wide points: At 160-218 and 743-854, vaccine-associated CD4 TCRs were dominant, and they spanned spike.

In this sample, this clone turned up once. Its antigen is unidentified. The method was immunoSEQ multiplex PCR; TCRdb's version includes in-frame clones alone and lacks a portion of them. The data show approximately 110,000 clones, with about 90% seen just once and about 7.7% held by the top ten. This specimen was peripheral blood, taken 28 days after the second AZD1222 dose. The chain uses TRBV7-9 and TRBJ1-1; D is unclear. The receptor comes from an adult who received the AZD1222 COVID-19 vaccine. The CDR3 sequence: CASSLGTEAFF. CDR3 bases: TGTGCCAGCAGCCTGGGAACTGAAGCTTTCTTT. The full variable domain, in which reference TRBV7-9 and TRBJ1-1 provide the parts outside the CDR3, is DTGVSQNPRHKITKRGQNVTFRCDPISEHNRLYWYRQTLGQGPEFLTYFQNEAQLEKSRLLSDRFSAERPKGSFSTLEIQRTEQGDSAMYLCASSLGTEAFFGQGTRLTVV.